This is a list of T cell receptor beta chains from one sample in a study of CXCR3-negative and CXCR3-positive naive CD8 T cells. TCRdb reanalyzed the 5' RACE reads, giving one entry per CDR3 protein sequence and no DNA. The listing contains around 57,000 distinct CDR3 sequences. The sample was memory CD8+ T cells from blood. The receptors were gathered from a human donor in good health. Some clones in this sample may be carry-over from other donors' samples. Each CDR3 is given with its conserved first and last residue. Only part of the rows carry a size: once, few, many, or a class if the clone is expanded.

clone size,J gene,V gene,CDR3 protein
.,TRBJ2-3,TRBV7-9,CASSSTPSGTSFADTQYF
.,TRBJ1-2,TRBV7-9,CASSDQQGIEGYTF
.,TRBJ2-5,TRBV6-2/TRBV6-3,CASSYVGLEETQYF
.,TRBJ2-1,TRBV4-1,CASSQGTGGNNEQFF
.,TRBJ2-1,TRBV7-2,CASSSPGQRQFF
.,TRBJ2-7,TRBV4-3,CASSHRAQVGEQYF
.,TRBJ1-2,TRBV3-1,CASSQLLSYTF
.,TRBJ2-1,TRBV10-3,CAISDLAGEINEQFF
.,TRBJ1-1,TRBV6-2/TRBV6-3,CASSSGTAALLFMNTEAFF
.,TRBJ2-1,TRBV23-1,CASRLPKGQTEHEQFF
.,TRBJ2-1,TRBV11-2,CASSLGRRANNEQFF
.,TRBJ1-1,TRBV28,CASRTQGNTEAFF
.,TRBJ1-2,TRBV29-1,CSVGQGAYGYTF
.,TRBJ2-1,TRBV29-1,CSVEDPDRSSYNEQFF
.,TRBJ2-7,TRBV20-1,CSARDTSYEQYF
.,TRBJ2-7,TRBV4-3,CASSQGTGRYEQYF
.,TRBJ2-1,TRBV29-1,CSVEIAGVGYEQFF
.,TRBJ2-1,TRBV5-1,CASSFLSYNEQFF
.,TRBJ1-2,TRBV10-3,CAITGGTGGDGYTF
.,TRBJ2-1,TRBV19,CASSSGGAFNEQFF
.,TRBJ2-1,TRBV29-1,CSVEDLGGAAEQFF
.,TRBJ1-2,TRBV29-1,CSVEEQEWDGYTF
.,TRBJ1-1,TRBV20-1,CSAREAGITEAFF
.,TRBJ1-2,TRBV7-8,CASSSHALGYTF
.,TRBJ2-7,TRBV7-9,CASRGDSLEQYF
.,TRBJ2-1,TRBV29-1,CSVPEVNSEQFF
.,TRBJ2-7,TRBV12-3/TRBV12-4,CASRQSGTSGSNEQYF
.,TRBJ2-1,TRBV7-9,CASRGGPFNEQFF
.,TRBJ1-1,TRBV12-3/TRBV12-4,CASSFGTEAFF
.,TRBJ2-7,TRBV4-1,CASSDGRGPTYEQYF
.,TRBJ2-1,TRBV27,CASSPEGQASNEQFF
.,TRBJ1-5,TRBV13,CASSLGGERNQPQHF
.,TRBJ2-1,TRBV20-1,CSARVPRFGRAHPEQFF
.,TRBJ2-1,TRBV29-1,CSVKETGRYNEQFF
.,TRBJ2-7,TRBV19,CASSIGAVAYEQYF
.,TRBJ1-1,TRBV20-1,CSASSRDAEAFF
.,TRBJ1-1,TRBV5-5,CASSLYPGRGTEAFF
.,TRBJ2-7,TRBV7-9,CASSLGGAIRHEQYF
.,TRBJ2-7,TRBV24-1,CATKTRGAYEQYF
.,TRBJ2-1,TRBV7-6,CASSLSGGWDEQFF
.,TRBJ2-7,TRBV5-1,CASSFQGSDEQYF
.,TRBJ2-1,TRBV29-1,CSGNNGADNEQFF
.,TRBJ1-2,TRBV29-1,CSVGGTGYGYTF
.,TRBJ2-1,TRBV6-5,CASSYFDSGNEQFF
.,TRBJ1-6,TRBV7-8,CASSSSTGLYNSPLHF
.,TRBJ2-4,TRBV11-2,CASSFTGGAAKNIQYF
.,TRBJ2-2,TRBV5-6,CASSSLTGELFF
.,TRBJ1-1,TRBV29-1,CSVAGGAPEAFF
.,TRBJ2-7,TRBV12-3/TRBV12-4,CASSHTYEQYF
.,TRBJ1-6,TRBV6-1,CASSDSGGSSSSPLHF
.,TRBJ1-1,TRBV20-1,CSARGGPGGDTEAFF
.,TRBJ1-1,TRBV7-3,CASSLGVEAFF
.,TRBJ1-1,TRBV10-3,CAISDSVGVPEAFF
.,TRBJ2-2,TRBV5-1,CASSLVSAENGELFF
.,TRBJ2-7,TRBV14,CASSHHVGQGQDEQYF
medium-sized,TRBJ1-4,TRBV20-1,CSARDFRPGNNEKLFF
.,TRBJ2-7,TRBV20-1,CSAREGAGVYEQYF
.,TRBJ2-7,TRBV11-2,CASSHPGTSTYEQYF
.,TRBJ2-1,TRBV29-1,CSVETGGSNEQFF
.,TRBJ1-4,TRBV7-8,CASSYRTGEGEKLFF